Listed below are T cell receptor beta chains from one sample, sequenced in a study of neurological immune-mediated disorders. Via MiXCR, TCRdb re-called the 5' RACE reads, giving one row per CDR3 protein. The table records tens of thousands of distinct CDR3 sequences, roughly 2.5% of them present only once. Sequencing was carried out using PBMCs. These receptors were obtained from a man aged 45 to 65 with multiple sclerosis. Each CDR3 is given with its conserved first and last residue. The D gene is left open where the match is weak. Some rows mark clone size as missing; the rest say once, few, many or name a class of expanded clone.

V: TRBV9; D: .; J: TRBJ1-5; size: many; CDR3: CASSPHGGNQPQHF; DNA: TGTGCCAGCAGCCCCCACGGCGGCAATCAGCCCCAGCATTTT
V: TRBV20-1; D: TRBD2; J: TRBJ2-1; size: many; CDR3: CSAIIAGGVYNEQFF; DNA: TGCAGTGCTATAATCGCGGGGGGGGTTTACAATGAGCAGTTCTTC
V: TRBV7-2; D: .; J: TRBJ1-1; size: .; CDR3: CASSLQVEAFF; DNA: TGTGCCAGCAGCTTGCAGGTAGAAGCTTTCTTT
V: TRBV7-7; D: .; J: TRBJ2-5; size: many; CDR3: CASSIGTSYQETQYF; DNA: TGTGCTAGCAGCATCGGGACATCGTACCAAGAGACCCAGTACTTC
V: TRBV5-6; D: .; J: TRBJ2-1; size: many; CDR3: CASSLSGYNEQFF; DNA: TGTGCCAGCAGCTTGTCAGGGTACAATGAGCAGTTCTTC
V: TRBV3-1; D: .; J: TRBJ2-7; size: few; CDR3: CASSQNYKQYF; DNA: TGTGCCAGCAGCCAAAACTACAAGCAGTACTTC
V: TRBV6-2/TRBV6-3; D: .; J: TRBJ2-3; size: .; CDR3: CASTTGRADTQYF; DNA: TGTGCCAGCACTACAGGGAGGGCAGATACGCAGTATTTT
V: TRBV9; D: .; J: TRBJ1-2; size: many; CDR3: CASSNSENYGYTF; DNA: TGTGCCAGCAGCAACAGTGAGAACTATGGCTACACCTTC
V: TRBV20-1; D: .; J: TRBJ2-2; size: many; CDR3: CSARSSRGATGELFF; DNA: TGCAGTGCTAGATCTAGCCGGGGGGCAACCGGGGAGCTGTTTTTT
V: TRBV12-3/TRBV12-4; D: TRBD1; J: TRBJ1-5; size: .; CDR3: CASNQQGGNNQPQNF; DNA: TGTGCCAGCAACCAACAGGGGGGAAACAATCAGCCCCAGAATTTT
V: TRBV28; D: .; J: TRBJ1-4; size: many; CDR3: CASSLQGPNEKLFF; DNA: TGTGCCAGCAGTTTACAGGGGCCTAATGAAAAACTGTTTTTT
V: TRBV5-1; D: TRBD2; J: TRBJ2-7; size: many; CDR3: CASSLHSGATYEQYF; DNA: TGCGCCAGCAGCTTGCATAGCGGGGCCACCTACGAGCAGTACTTC
V: TRBV5-5; D: .; J: TRBJ2-5; size: few; CDR3: CASSTAGFAAQETQYF; DNA: TGTGCCAGCAGCACCGCGGGCTTTGCGGCACAAGAGACCCAGTACTTC
V: TRBV7-8; D: .; J: TRBJ2-7; size: few; CDR3: CASSLGGTSYEQYF; DNA: TGTGCCAGCAGCTTAGGGGGAACGTCCTACGAGCAGTACTTC
V: TRBV20-1; D: TRBD1; J: TRBJ1-1; size: .; CDR3: CSARGTAERAEAFF; DNA: TGCAGTGCTAGGGGGACAGCCGAGAGGGCTGAAGCTTTCTTT
V: TRBV20-1; D: .; J: TRBJ1-2; size: many; CDR3: CSARDRVYGYTF; DNA: TGCAGTGCTAGAGACAGGGTTTACGGCTACACCTTC
V: TRBV29-1; D: .; J: TRBJ2-7; size: many; CDR3: CSVRGAAWEQYF; DNA: TGCAGCGTACGGGGGGCCGCCTGGGAGCAGTACTTC
V: TRBV10-2; D: TRBD2; J: TRBJ2-6; size: many; CDR3: CASSESRAGGPGANVLTF; DNA: TGCGCCAGCAGTGAGTCGAGAGCGGGGGGGCCTGGGGCCAACGTCCTGACTTTC
V: TRBV10-3; D: .; J: TRBJ2-7; size: many; CDR3: CAISERDNRIYEQYF; DNA: TGTGCCATCAGTGAGAGGGACAACAGAATCTACGAGCAGTACTTC
V: TRBV9; D: TRBD2; J: TRBJ2-5; size: many; CDR3: CASSVGSSGGETQYF; DNA: TGTGCCAGCAGCGTAGGAAGTAGCGGGGGAGAGACCCAGTACTTC
V: TRBV9; D: TRBD2; J: TRBJ2-1; size: many; CDR3: CASSVSSGGASYNEQFF; DNA: TGTGCCAGCAGCGTATCTAGCGGGGGGGCTTCCTACAATGAGCAGTTCTTC
V: TRBV7-2; D: .; J: TRBJ2-5; size: medium-sized; CDR3: CASSRQEETQYF; DNA: TGTGCCAGCAGCCGGCAGGAAGAGACCCAGTACTTC
V: TRBV10-3; D: .; J: TRBJ2-1; size: many; CDR3: CAIRKDGDNEQFF; DNA: TGTGCCATCAGAAAGGACGGAGACAATGAGCAGTTCTTC
V: TRBV24-1; D: TRBD2; J: TRBJ2-1; size: many; CDR3: CATSDPGTSGYNEQFF; DNA: TGTGCCACCAGTGATCCCGGGACTAGCGGATACAATGAGCAGTTCTTC
V: TRBV20-1; D: TRBD1; J: TRBJ2-1; size: many; CDR3: CSARATGTGENEQFF; DNA: TGCAGTGCTAGAGCCACCGGGACAGGGGAGAATGAGCAGTTCTTC
V: TRBV7-2; D: TRBD1; J: TRBJ2-5; size: many; CDR3: CASSFRTGLETQYF; DNA: TGTGCCAGCAGCTTTCGGACAGGGTTGGAGACCCAGTACTTC
V: TRBV29-1; D: .; J: TRBJ2-1; size: many; CDR3: CSVERRGDDEQFF; DNA: TGCAGCGTTGAACGGAGGGGCGACGATGAGCAGTTCTTC
V: TRBV7-9; D: .; J: TRBJ1-1; size: many; CDR3: CASSLVGRNTEAFF; DNA: TGTGCCAGCAGCTTAGTAGGGAGGAACACTGAAGCTTTCTTT
V: TRBV12-3/TRBV12-4; D: TRBD1; J: TRBJ1-5; size: many; CDR3: CASSKKTGSGNQPQHF; DNA: TGTGCCAGCAGCAAGAAGACAGGGTCGGGCAATCAGCCCCAGCATTTT
V: TRBV12-3/TRBV12-4; D: TRBD1; J: TRBJ1-5; size: many; CDR3: CASTPGQGGNQPQHF; DNA: TGTGCCAGCACCCCGGGACAGGGCGGGAATCAGCCCCAGCATTTT
V: TRBV6-6; D: .; J: TRBJ1-1; size: many; CDR3: CASSYDGNTEAFF; DNA: TGTGCCAGCAGTTACGACGGGAACACTGAAGCTTTCTTT
V: TRBV27; D: .; J: TRBJ2-3; size: many; CDR3: CASSPQVTDTQYF; DNA: TGTGCCAGCAGTCCACAGGTCACAGATACGCAGTATTTT
V: TRBV10-2; D: .; J: TRBJ1-2; size: many; CDR3: CASSVTPGDGYTF; DNA: TGCGCCAGCAGTGTGACCCCGGGGGATGGCTACACCTTC
V: TRBV5-1; D: .; J: TRBJ2-2; size: many; CDR3: CASSLDGGRTGELFF; DNA: TGCGCCAGCAGCTTGGACGGGGGGCGGACCGGGGAGCTGTTTTTT
V: TRBV5-1; D: TRBD2; J: TRBJ2-5; size: .; CDR3: CASSLVGGTSEETQYF; DNA: TGCGCCAGCAGCTTGGTAGGAGGGACTAGCGAAGAGACCCAGTACTTC
V: TRBV27; D: .; J: TRBJ1-2; size: few; CDR3: CASSLTPFGGYGYTF; DNA: TGTGCCAGCAGTTTAACCCCTTTCGGTGGGTATGGCTACACCTTC
V: TRBV5-1; D: TRBD1; J: TRBJ1-1; size: many; CDR3: CASSLAPQGFTEAFF; DNA: TGCGCCAGCAGCTTGGCCCCACAGGGGTTCACTGAAGCTTTCTTT
V: TRBV7-3; D: .; J: TRBJ2-2; size: many; CDR3: CASSPQPGRFNTGELFF; DNA: TGTGCCAGCAGCCCCCAACCGGGACGGTTCAACACCGGGGAGCTGTTTTTT
V: TRBV5-1; D: TRBD2; J: TRBJ2-1; size: few; CDR3: CASSVFTSGGLNEQFF; DNA: TGCGCCAGCAGCGTATTTACTAGCGGGGGGCTCAATGAGCAGTTCTTC
V: TRBV4-2; D: TRBD2; J: TRBJ2-1; size: many; CDR3: CASSPVGGMNEQFF; DNA: TGTGCCAGCAGCCCTGTGGGAGGGATGAATGAGCAGTTCTTC
V: TRBV21-1; D: .; J: TRBJ2-6; size: many; CDR3: CASSTRTTF; DNA: TGTGCCAGCAGCACAAGGACGACTTTC
V: TRBV5-1; D: .; J: TRBJ1-1; size: many; CDR3: CASSSEPRTEAFF; DNA: TGCGCCAGCAGCTCTGAGCCAAGAACTGAAGCTTTCTTT
V: TRBV7-9; D: .; J: TRBJ2-5; size: many; CDR3: CASSSGAGDETQYF; DNA: TGTGCCAGCAGCTCGGGCGCGGGCGACGAGACCCAGTACTTC
V: TRBV5-1; D: .; J: TRBJ2-5; size: many; CDR3: CASSLRGGPQETQYF; DNA: TGCGCCAGCAGCTTGCGAGGGGGACCCCAAGAGACCCAGTACTTC
V: TRBV5-1; D: TRBD1; J: TRBJ1-1; size: many; CDR3: CASSLEGQGTEAFF; DNA: TGCGCCAGCAGCTTGGAGGGACAGGGGACTGAAGCTTTCTTT
V: TRBV20-1; D: .; J: TRBJ1-5; size: many; CDR3: CSAKGGFRRDQPQHF; DNA: TGCAGTGCTAAGGGGGGCTTCAGGCGCGATCAGCCCCAGCATTTT
V: TRBV11-2; D: TRBD1; J: TRBJ2-5; size: many; CDR3: CASSFGTGKETQYF; DNA: TGTGCCAGCAGCTTCGGGACAGGGAAAGAGACCCAGTACTTC
V: TRBV7-6; D: TRBD2; J: TRBJ2-5; size: many; CDR3: CASSLGGGFQETQYF; DNA: TGTGCCAGCAGCTTAGGGGGGGGATTTCAAGAGACCCAGTACTTC
V: TRBV15; D: .; J: TRBJ1-4; size: many; CDR3: CATSPRVANEKLFF; DNA: TGTGCCACCAGCCCTCGGGTGGCTAATGAAAAACTGTTTTTT
V: TRBV20-1; D: .; J: TRBJ1-1; size: many; CDR3: CSAPAVIAEAFF; DNA: TGCAGTGCTCCAGCGGTGATCGCTGAAGCTTTCTTT
V: TRBV5-1; D: TRBD1; J: TRBJ2-7; size: many; CDR3: CASSLGTGAVNYEQYF; DNA: TGCGCCAGCAGCTTGGGGACAGGTGCGGTCAACTACGAGCAGTACTTC
V: TRBV5-5; D: .; J: TRBJ1-2; size: many; CDR3: CASSLGGAGYGYTF; DNA: TGTGCCAGCAGCTTGGGGGGGGCTGGTTATGGCTACACCTTC
V: TRBV24-1; D: TRBD1; J: TRBJ2-2; size: many; CDR3: CATSDPNSGTGNTGELFF; DNA: TGTGCCACCAGTGATCCGAACTCCGGGACAGGCAACACCGGGGAGCTGTTTTTT
V: TRBV5-1; D: .; J: TRBJ1-1; size: many; CDR3: CASSLVADQNTEAFF; DNA: TGCGCCAGCAGCTTGGTGGCAGACCAGAACACTGAAGCTTTCTTT
V: TRBV10-2; D: .; J: TRBJ2-1; size: .; CDR3: CASSTSSYNEQFF; DNA: TGCGCCAGCAGTACCAGCTCCTACAATGAGCAGTTCTTC
V: TRBV28; D: TRBD2; J: TRBJ2-5; size: many; CDR3: CASRTSGDQETQYF; DNA: TGTGCCAGCAGAACTAGCGGGGACCAAGAGACCCAGTACTTC
V: TRBV5-1; D: .; J: TRBJ2-6; size: many; CDR3: CASSLAPFQKLSGANVLTF; DNA: TGCGCCAGCAGCTTGGCTCCGTTCCAAAAGCTTTCTGGGGCCAACGTCCTGACTTTC